This T cell receptor beta chain appears in the sequencing data of a study of blood T cell repertoires in COVID-19. Across the study: Collection of acute and convalescent COVID-19 samples took place in the United States, Italy and Spain. The analysed material was cDNA or gDNA that came from T cells, B-cell-depleted T cells, or PBMCs.

After removal of 6 bases from V and 0 bases from J, the junction contained 12 bases not matched to a gene. Germline V gene sequence: CDR1 MDHEN, CDR2 SYDVKM. The CDR3 is 19 residues long. The authors' processing: How many nucleated cells were present was estimated from reference gene primer amplification. Method: immunoSEQ multiplex PCR; TCRdb's copy keeps in-frame clones and lacks some. The D gene and trimming were derived from the DNA, and the V and J assignments and clone size from that table. In the table there are 90,000 to 150,000 clones, roughly 84% of which are singletons. This chain joins TRBV28 and TRBJ2-3, with 13 bases identical to TRBD2. The source is a man aged 55 to 69 with acute or convalescent COVID-19. Sequencing was carried out using peripheral blood. DNA of the CDR3: TGTGCCAGCAGCTTGGGACTAGCGGGGAGTACGCCTAGCACAGATACGCAGTATTTT. Translated: CASSLGLAGSTPSTDTQYF. Based on the CDR3 plus reference TRBV28 and TRBJ2-3, the full variable domain is DVKVTQSSRYLVKRTGEKVFLECVQDMDHENMFWYRQDPGLGLRLIYFSYDVKMKEKGDIPEGYSVSREKKERFSLILESASTNQTSMYLCASSLGLAGSTPSTDTQYFGPGTRLTVL.